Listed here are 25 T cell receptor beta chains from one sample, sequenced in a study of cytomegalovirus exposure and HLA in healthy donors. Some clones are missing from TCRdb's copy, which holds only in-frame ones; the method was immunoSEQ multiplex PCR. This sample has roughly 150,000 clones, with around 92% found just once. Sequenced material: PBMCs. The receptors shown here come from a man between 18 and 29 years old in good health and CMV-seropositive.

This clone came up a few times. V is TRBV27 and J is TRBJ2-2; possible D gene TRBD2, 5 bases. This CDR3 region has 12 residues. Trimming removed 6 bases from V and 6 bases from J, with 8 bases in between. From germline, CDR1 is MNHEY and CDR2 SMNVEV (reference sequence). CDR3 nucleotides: TGTGCCAGCAGAGTTAGCGCCGGGGAGCTGTTTTTT. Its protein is CASRVSAGELFF.

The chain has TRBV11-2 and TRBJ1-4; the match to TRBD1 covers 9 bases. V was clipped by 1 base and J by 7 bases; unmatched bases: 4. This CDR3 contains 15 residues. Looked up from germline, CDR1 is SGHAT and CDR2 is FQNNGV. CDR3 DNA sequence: TGTGCCAGCAGCTTAGGGGACAGGGACTTTGAAAAACTGTTTTTT. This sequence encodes CASSLGDRDFEKLFF.

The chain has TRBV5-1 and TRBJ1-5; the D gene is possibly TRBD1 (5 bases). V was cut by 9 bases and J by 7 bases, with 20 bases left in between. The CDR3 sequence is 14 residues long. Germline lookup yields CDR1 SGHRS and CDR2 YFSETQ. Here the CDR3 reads CATPGRRAQQPQHF. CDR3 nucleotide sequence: TGCGCCACCCCCGGGCGCAGGGCACAGCAGCCCCAGCATTTT.

CDR3 sequence reads: CASSIPDSYNEQFF. CDR3 in DNA: TGTGCCAGTAGTATTCCCGACAGTTACAATGAGCAGTTCTTC. The chain links TRBV19 to TRBJ2-1; TRBD1 is a possible D gene (5 bases). Germline V gives CDR1 LNHDA, CDR2 SQIVND (reference sequence). Trimming left V 3 bases short and J 4 bases short, with 10 bases between. This CDR3 comprises 14 residues.

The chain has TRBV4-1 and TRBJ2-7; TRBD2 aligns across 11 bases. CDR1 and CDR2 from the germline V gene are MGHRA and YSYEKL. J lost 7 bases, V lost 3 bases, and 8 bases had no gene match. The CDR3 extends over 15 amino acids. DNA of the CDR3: TGCGCCAGCAGCCAGGAACTAGCGGGAGTGGGGGAGCAGTACTTC. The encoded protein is CASSQELAGVGEQYF.

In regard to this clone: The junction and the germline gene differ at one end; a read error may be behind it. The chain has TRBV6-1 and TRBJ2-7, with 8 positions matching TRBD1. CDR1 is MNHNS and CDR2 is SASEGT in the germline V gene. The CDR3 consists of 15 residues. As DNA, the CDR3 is TGTGCCAGCAGAGAAGGACAGGGTGGCTCCTACGAGCAGTACTTC. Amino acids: CASREGQGGSYEQYF.

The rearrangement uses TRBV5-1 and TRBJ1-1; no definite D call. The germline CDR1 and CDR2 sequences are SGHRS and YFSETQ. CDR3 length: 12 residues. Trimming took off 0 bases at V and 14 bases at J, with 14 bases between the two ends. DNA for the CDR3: TGCGCCAGCAGCTTGGACGCAGGCACCCTCTTCTTT. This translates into CASSLDAGTLFF.

The CDR3 DNA reads as TGTGCCAGCAGCTTCGGGGAAAACACTGAAGCTTTCTTT. Translated: CASSFGENTEAFF. J is TRBJ1-1 and V is TRBV11-1; D is uncertain. Germline assignment: CDR1 SGHAT and CDR2 FQDESV (reference sequence). This CDR3 contains 13 residues. The V end was cut by 3 bases, the J end by 2 bases, with 7 bases between. Drawing the rest from reference TRBV11-1 and TRBJ1-1, the complete variable domain is EAEVAQSPRYKITEKSQAVAFWCDPISGHATLYWYRQILGQGPELLVQFQDESVVDDSQLPKDRFSAERLKGVDSTLKIQPAELGDSAMYLCASSFGENTEAFFGQGTRLTVV.

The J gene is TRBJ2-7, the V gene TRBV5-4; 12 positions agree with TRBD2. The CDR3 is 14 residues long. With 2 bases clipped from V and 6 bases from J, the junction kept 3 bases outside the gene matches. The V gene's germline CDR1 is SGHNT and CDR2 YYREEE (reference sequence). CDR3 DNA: TGTGCCAGCAGCTTCCTAGCGGGAGGGTCCGAGCAGTACTTC. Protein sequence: CASSFLAGGSEQYF.

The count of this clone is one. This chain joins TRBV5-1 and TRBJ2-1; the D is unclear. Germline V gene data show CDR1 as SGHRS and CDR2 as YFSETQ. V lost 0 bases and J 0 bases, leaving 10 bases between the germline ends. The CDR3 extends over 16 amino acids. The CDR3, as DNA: TGCGCCAGCAGCTTGGGACAACGATACTCCTACAATGAGCAGTTCTTC. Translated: CASSLGQRYSYNEQFF.

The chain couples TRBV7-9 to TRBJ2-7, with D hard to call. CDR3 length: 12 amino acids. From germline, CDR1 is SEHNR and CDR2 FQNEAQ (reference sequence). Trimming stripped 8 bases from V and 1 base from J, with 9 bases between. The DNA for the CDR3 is TGTGCCAGCGCAAGCTCTTCCTACGAGCAGTACTTC. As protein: CASASSSYEQYF.

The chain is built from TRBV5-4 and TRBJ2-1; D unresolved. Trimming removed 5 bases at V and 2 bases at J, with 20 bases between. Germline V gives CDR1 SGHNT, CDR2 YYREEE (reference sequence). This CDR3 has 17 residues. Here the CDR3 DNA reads TGTGCCAGCAGTCCTATGGAATTGCGGTCCGCCTACAATGAGCAGTTCTTC. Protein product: CASSPMELRSAYNEQFF. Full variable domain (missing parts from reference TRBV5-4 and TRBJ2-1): ETGVTQSPTHLIKTRGQQVTLRCSSQSGHNTVSWYQQALGQGPQFIFQYYREEENGRGNFPPRFSGLQFPNYSSELNVNALELDDSALYLCASSPMELRSAYNEQFFGPGTRLTVL.

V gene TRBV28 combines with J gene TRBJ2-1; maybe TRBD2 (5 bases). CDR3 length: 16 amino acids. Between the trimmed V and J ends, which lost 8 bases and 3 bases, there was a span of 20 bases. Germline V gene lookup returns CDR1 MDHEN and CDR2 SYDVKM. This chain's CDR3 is CASLSGSKAVYNEQFF. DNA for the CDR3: TGTGCCAGCCTTTCGGGGTCCAAGGCCGTCTACAATGAGCAGTTCTTC.

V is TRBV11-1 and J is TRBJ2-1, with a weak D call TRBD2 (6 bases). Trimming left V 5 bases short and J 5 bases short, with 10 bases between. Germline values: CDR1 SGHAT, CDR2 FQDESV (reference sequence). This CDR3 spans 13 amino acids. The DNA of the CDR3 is TGTGCCAGCAGCGAGGGACTCGACAATGAGCAGTTCTTC. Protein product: CASSEGLDNEQFF.

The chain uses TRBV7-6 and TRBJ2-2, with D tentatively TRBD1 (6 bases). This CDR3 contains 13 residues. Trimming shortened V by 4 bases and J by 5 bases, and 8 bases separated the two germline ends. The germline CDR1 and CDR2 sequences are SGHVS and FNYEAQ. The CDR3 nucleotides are TGTGCCAGCAGCTACCAGGGGACCGGGGAGCTGTTTTTT. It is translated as CASSYQGTGELFF.

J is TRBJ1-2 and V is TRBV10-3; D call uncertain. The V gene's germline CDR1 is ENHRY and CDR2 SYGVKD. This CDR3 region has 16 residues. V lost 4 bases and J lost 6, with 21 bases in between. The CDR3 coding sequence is TGTGCCATCAGTGGCTTAACCCCGGGTGTAGGCAATGGCTACACCTTC. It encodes CAISGLTPGVGNGYTF.

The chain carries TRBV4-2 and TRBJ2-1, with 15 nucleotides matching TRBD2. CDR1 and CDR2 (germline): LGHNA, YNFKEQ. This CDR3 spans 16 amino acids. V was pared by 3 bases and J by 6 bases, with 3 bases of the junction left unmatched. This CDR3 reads CASSHLGLAGGNEQFF. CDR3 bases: TGTGCCAGCAGCCACCTGGGACTAGCGGGGGGCAATGAGCAGTTCTTC.

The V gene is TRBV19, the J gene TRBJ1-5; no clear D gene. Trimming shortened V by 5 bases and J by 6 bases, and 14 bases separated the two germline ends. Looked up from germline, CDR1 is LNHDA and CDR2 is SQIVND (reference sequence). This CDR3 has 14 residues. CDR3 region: CASSSGRFVQPQHF. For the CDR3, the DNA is TGTGCCAGTAGTTCGGGTAGGTTCGTTCAGCCCCAGCATTTT.

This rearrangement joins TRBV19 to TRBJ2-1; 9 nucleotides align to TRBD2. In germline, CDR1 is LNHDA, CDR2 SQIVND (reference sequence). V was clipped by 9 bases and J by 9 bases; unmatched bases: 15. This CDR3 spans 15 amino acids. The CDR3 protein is CASVGGASGNPEQFF. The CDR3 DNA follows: TGTGCCAGCGTTGGGGGGGCTAGCGGGAACCCTGAGCAGTTCTTC. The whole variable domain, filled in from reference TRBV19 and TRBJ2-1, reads DGGITQSPKYLFRKEGQNVTLSCEQNLNHDAMYWYRQDPGQGLRLIYYSQIVNDFQKGDIAEGYSVSREKKESFPLTVTSAQKNPTAFYLCASVGGASGNPEQFFGPGTRLTVL.

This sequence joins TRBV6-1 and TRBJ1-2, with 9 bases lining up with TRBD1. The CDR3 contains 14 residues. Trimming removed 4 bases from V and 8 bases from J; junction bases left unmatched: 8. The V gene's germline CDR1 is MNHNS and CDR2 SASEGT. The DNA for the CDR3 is TGTGCCAGCAGTGGGGGACAGGGTAAAGGGGGCTACACCTTC. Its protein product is CASSGGQGKGGYTF.

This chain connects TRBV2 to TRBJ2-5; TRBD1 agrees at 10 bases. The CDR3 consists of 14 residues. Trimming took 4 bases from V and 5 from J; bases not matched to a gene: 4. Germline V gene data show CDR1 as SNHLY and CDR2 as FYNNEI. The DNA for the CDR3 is TGTGCCAGCAGTGGAGGGACAGGGGTCGAGACCCAGTACTTC. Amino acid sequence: CASSGGTGVETQYF. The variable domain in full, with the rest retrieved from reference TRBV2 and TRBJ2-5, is EPEVTQTPSHQVTQMGQEVILRCVPISNHLYFYWYRQILGQKVEFLVSFYNNEISEKSEIFDDQFSVERPDGSNFTLKIRSTKLEDSAMYFCASSGGTGVETQYFGPGTRLLVL.

The CDR3: CASSISGTNTGELFF. The CDR3 DNA reads TGTGCCAGTAGTATATCAGGGACGAACACCGGGGAGCTGTTTTTT. This chain links TRBV19 with TRBJ2-2; D might be TRBD1 (5 bases). Deletions cut 2 bases from V and 0 bases from J, with 7 bases between. Germline CDR1 and CDR2: LNHDA and SQIVND (reference sequence). The CDR3 length is 15 residues.

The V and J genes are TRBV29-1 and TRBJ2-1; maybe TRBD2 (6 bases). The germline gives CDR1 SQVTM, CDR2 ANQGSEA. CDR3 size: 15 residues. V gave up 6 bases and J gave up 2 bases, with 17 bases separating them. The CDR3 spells CSVTGLPDTYNEQFF. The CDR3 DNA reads TGCAGCGTGACGGGACTTCCGGATACCTACAATGAGCAGTTCTTC.

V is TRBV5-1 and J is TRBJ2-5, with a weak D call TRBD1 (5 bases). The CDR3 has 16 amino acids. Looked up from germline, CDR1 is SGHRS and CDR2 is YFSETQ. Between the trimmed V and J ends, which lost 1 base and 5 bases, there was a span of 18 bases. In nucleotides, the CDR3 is TGCGCCAGCAGCTTGAGCCCGCAGGGCGACGCGGAGACCCAGTACTTC. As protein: CASSLSPQGDAETQYF.

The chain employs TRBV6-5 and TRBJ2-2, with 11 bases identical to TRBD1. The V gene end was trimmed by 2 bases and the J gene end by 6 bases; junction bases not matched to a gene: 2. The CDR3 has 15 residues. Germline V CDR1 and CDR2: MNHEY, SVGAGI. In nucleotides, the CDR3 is TGTGCCAGCAGTTACGGGACAGGGGGGGCCGGGGAGCTGTTTTTT. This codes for CASSYGTGGAGELFF.